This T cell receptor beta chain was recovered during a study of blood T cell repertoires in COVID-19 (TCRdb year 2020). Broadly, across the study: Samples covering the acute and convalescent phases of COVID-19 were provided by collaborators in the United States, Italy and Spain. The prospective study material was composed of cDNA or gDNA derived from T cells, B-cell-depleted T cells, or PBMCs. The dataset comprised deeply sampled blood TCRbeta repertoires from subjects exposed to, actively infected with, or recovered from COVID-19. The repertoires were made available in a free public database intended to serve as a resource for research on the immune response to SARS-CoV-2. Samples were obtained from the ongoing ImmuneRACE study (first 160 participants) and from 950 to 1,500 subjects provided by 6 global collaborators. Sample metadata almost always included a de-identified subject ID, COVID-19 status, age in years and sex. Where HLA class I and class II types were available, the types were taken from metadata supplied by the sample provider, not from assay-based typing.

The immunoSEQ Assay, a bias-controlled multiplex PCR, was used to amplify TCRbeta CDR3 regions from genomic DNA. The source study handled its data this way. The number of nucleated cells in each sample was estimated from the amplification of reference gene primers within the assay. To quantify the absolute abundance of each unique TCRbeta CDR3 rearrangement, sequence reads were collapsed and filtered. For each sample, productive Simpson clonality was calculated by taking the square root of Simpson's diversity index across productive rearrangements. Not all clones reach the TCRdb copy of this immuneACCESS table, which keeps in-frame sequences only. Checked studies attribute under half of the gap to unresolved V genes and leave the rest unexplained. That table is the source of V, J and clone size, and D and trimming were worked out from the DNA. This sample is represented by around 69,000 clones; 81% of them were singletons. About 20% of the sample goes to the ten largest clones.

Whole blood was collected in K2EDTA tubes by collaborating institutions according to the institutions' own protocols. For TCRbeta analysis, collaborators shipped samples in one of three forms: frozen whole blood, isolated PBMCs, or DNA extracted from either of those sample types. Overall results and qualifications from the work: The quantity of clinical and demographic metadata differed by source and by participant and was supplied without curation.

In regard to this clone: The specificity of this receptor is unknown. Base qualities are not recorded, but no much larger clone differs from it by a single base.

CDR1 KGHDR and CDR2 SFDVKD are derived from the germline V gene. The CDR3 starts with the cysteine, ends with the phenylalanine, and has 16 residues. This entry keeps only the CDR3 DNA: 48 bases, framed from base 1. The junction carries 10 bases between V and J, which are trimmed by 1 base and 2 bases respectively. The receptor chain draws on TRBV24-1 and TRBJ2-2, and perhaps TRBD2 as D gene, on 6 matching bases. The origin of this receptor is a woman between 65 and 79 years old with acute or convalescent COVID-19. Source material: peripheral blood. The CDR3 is CATSDFGGGNTGELFF. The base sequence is TGTGCCACCAGTGATTTTGGGGGAGGAAACACCGGGGAGCTGTTTTTT.